Listed here are 17 T cell receptor beta chains from one sample, sequenced in a study of T cells in localized non-small cell lung cancer. Using immunoSEQ multiplex PCR, the repertoire was profiled, and TCRdb retains in-frame clones only, with some absent. The profile shows 850 to 1,200 clones, about a fifth of them singletons. Sequenced material: normal lung tissue next to the tumor, taken before any cancer treatment. These receptors were collected from a female donor over 55 with stage I squamous cell lung carcinoma.

This clone was observed a few times. The chain carries TRBV11-3 and TRBJ2-5; TRBD2 agrees at 8 bases. J was trimmed by 0 bases and V by 4 bases; bases with no gene match: 19. The CDR3 runs 20 residues. Germline V gene data show CDR1 as SGHNT and CDR2 as YENEEA. The CDR3, as DNA: TGTGCCAGCAGCTCTAACCACCGACTTAAAAGCGGGGGATACCAAGAGACCCAGTACTTC. It encodes CASSSNHRLKSGGYQETQYF.

The chain carries TRBV11-3 and TRBJ1-4; D not certain. Trimming removed 3 bases from V and 3 bases from J, with 11 bases in between. The CDR3 runs to 15 residues. CDR1 is SGHNT, CDR2 YENEEA, per germline. For the CDR3, the DNA is TGTGCCAGCAGCTTGTCGACCATGGCTAATGAAAAACTGTTTTTT. It codes for CASSLSTMANEKLFF.

This sequence joins TRBV5-1 and TRBJ1-3; the D is unclear. CDR1 and CDR2 from the germline V gene are SGHRS and YFSETQ. CDR3 length equals 14 residues. Trimming removed 0 bases at V and 6 bases at J, with 10 bases between. Here the CDR3 reads CASSLDPTENTIYF. CDR3 in DNA: TGCGCCAGCAGCTTGGACCCGACGGAAAACACCATATATTTT.

This clone was observed a handful of times. This chain links TRBV9 with TRBJ1-1; D remains ambiguous. Germline CDR1 SGDLS, CDR2 YYNGEE. V lost 4 bases and J 4 bases, leaving 14 bases between the germline ends. This CDR3 has 14 amino acids. The CDR3 DNA sequence: TGTGCCAGCAGCACCCCTGGCCAGCCCACTGAAGCTTTCTTT. Amino acids: CASSTPGQPTEAFF.

This clone is judged medium-sized (0.01 to 0.1%). The chain has TRBV11-3 and TRBJ1-1, with 8 bases that match TRBD1. J lost 5 bases, V lost 6 bases, and 8 bases had no gene match. Looked up from germline, CDR1 is SGHNT and CDR2 is YENEEA. The length of the CDR3 is 14 residues. CDR3 sequence: CASRQDRGWTEAFF. CDR3 in DNA: TGTGCCAGCAGACAAGACAGGGGTTGGACTGAAGCTTTCTTT.

This clone is labeled as large. This chain links TRBV10-3 with TRBJ2-1, with 7 bases aligning to TRBD2. Germline V gene lookup returns CDR1 ENHRY and CDR2 SYGVKD. The CDR3 is 16 residues long. The V gene end was trimmed by 0 bases and the J gene end by 2 bases; junction bases not matched to a gene: 4. The CDR3 DNA reads as TGTGCCATCAGTGAGTCGTGGGAGGGCACCTACAATGAGCAGTTCTTC. Residues: CAISESWEGTYNEQFF.

This chain uses TRBV6-8 with TRBJ2-1; 10 positions match TRBD2. Trimming cost V 6 bases and J 4 bases; bases outside gene matches: 6. The CDR3 length is 15 residues. Germline V gene data show CDR1 as MNHGY and CDR2 as SAAAGT. DNA of the CDR3: TGTGCCAGCAGCACAAAAGCGGGAGGGTACAATGAGCAGTTCTTC. Its protein is CASSTKAGGYNEQFF.

This clone was seen a handful of times. The J gene is TRBJ2-7, the V gene TRBV23-1; the D call may be TRBD1 or TRBD2 (5 bases each). TRBV23-1 qualifies as an ORF whose function is uncertain. CDR3 size: 13 residues. V was pared by 6 bases and J by 7 bases, with 16 bases between. The CDR3 nucleotides read TGCGCCAGCAGCTCAGGGAATCGGAGGGAGCAGTACTTC. It is translated as CASSSGNRREQYF.

In its sample, this clone is medium-sized. CDR3 in amino acids: CASSYGGGISYEQYF. The CDR3 nucleotides are TGTGCCAGCAGTTACGGCGGGGGGATCAGCTACGAGCAGTACTTC. The J gene is TRBJ2-7, the V gene TRBV6-8; 8 positions match TRBD2. Germline lookup yields CDR1 MNHGY and CDR2 SAAAGT. Trimming at V came to 2 bases and at J to 3 bases, leaving 6 bases not matched to a gene. This CDR3 is built from 15 residues.

This clone was counted only a few times. The V gene is TRBV28, the J gene TRBJ1-3; the D is unclear. Germline-derived CDR1 and CDR2 are MDHEN and SYDVKM. This CDR3 is 14 amino acids long. Deletions cut 4 bases from V and 5 bases from J, with 12 bases between. The CDR3 protein is CASSSPELRNTIYF. The CDR3 DNA is TGTGCCAGCAGTTCACCAGAACTCCGAAACACCATATATTTT. The whole variable domain, remainder taken from reference TRBV28 and TRBJ1-3, is DVKVTQSSRYLVKRTGEKVFLECVQDMDHENMFWYRQDPGLGLRLIYFSYDVKMKEKGDIPEGYSVSREKKERFSLILESASTNQTSMYLCASSSPELRNTIYFGEGSWLTVV.

This clone was counted only a few times. V and J are TRBV11-3 and TRBJ1-3; 7 nucleotides agree with TRBD1. V lost 3 bases to trimming and J lost 1 base; unmatched junction nucleotides: 6. Germline CDR1 reads SGHNT; CDR2 reads YENEEA. This CDR3 is 16 amino acids long. The CDR3 region is CASSLGRGASGNTIYF. CDR3 sequence (DNA): TGTGCCAGCAGCTTGGGCAGGGGGGCTTCTGGAAACACCATATATTTT.

This clone was recorded only once. The chain uses TRBV5-1 and TRBJ2-7; possible D gene TRBD1, 6 bases. The CDR3 has 15 residues. The V gene lost 0 bases and the J gene lost 5 bases, with 15 bases spanning the gap. The germline gives CDR1 SGHRS, CDR2 YFSETQ. The CDR3 sequence: CASSLGGRGINEQYF. The CDR3 DNA reads as TGCGCCAGCAGCTTGGGCGGTAGGGGGATCAACGAGCAGTACTTC. Looking up the rest from reference TRBV5-1 and TRBJ2-7 gives the full variable domain: KAGVTQTPRYLIKTRGQQVTLSCSPISGHRSVSWYQQTPGQGLQFLFEYFSETQRNKGNFPGRFSGRQFSNSRSEMNVSTLELGDSALYLCASSLGGRGINEQYFGPGTRLTVT.

This clone is large within its sample. The chain recombines TRBV28 with TRBJ2-3; TRBD1 matches 7 bases. The CDR3 covers 14 residues. From germline, CDR1 is MDHEN and CDR2 SYDVKM. The V gene end was trimmed by 8 bases and the J gene end by 4 bases; junction bases not matched to a gene: 9. The CDR3 loop reads CASSGTDTSDTQYF. CDR3 nucleotides: TGTGCCAGCTCCGGGACAGATACTTCAGATACGCAGTATTTT.

This clone has more than one count but fewer than ten. V and J are TRBV28 and TRBJ2-7, with 10 bases that match TRBD2. CDR3 length: 15 amino acids. V lost 7 bases to trimming and J lost 0 bases; unmatched junction nucleotides: 6. CDR1 and CDR2 from the germline V gene are MDHEN and SYDVKM. This CDR3 reads CASTPPSGSSYEQYF. CDR3 DNA sequence: TGTGCCAGCACCCCCCCTAGCGGGAGCTCCTACGAGCAGTACTTC.

This clone is classed as large (0.1 to 1%). The chain uses TRBV6-8 and TRBJ1-3; D is possibly TRBD1 (5 bases). Germline assignment: CDR1 MNHGY and CDR2 SAAAGT. Deletions cut 5 bases from V and 0 bases from J, with 11 bases between. This CDR3 has 15 residues. The DNA for the CDR3 is TGTGCCAGCAGTATGGGGGGGAGCTCTGGAAACACCATATATTTT. Amino acids: CASSMGGSSGNTIYF.

The rearrangement uses TRBV29-1 and TRBJ2-5, with D possibly matching TRBD2 (6 bases). Germline lookup yields CDR1 SQVTM and CDR2 ANQGSEA. The CDR3 consists of 13 residues. Trimming cost V 4 bases and J 5 bases, with 14 bases left between them. CDR3: CSVAVTGAETQYF. DNA of the CDR3: TGCAGCGTTGCGGTAACGGGAGCGGAGACCCAGTACTTC.

The chain couples TRBV6-8 to TRBJ1-5, with TRBD1 matching over 10 bases. Germline assignment: CDR1 MNHGY and CDR2 SAAAGT. This CDR3 contains 15 residues. After removal of 10 bases from V and 2 bases from J, the junction contained 8 bases not matched to a gene. The CDR3 here is CAIKRGTGGNQPQHF. DNA of the CDR3: TGTGCCATCAAAAGAGGGACAGGGGGCAATCAGCCCCAGCATTTT.